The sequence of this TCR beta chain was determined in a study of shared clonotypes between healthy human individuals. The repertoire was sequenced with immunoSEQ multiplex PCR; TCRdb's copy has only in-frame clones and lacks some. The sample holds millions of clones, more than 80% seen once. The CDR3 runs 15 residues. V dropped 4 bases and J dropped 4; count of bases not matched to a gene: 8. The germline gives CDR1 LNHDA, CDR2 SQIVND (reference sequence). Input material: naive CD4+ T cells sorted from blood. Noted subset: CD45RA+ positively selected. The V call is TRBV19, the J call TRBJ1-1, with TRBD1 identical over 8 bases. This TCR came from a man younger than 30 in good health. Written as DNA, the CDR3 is TGTGCCAGTAGTACCGGACAGGGAACCGGCACTGAAGCTTTCTTT. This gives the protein CASSTGQGTGTEAFF.